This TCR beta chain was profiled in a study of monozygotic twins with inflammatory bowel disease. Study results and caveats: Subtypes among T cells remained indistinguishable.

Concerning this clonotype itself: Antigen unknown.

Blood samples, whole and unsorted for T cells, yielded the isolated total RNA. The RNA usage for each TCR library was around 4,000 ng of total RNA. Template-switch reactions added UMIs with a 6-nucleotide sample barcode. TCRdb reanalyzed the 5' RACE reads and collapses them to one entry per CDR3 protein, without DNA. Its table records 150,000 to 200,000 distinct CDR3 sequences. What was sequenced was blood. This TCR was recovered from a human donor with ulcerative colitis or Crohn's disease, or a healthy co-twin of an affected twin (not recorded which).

This CDR3 is CAISDGQSYNQPQHF. The gene calls are TRBV10-3 and TRBJ1-5; with no DNA, the TCRdb D assignment of TRBD1 cannot be verified. There are 15 residues in the CDR3. Germline CDR1 and CDR2: ENHRY and SYGVKD.